The sequence of this T cell receptor beta chain was determined in a study of T cells in Graves' hyperthyroidism and ophthalmopathy. A remark on this clonotype: As yet, its antigen is unknown.

Study outcomes and limitations: Expanded thyroid clonotypes (above 0.001) were mostly also found in blood.

The V and J ends lost 9 bases and 6 bases, in that order; junction bases with no gene match: 26. The CDR3 is made up of 19 amino acids. CDR1 and CDR2 from the germline V gene are MNHEY and SMNVEV (reference sequence). RNA transcripts yielded amplified TCR beta CDR3 regions. Initially, a first-round RT-PCR of the TCR CDR3 employed the HTBI primer set. One entry per CDR3 protein results from TCRdb running MiXCR on the multiplex PCR reads. The sample shows some 250,000 distinct CDR3 sequences, roughly 15% of them seen only once. Sequencing was done on a sample of blood. This chain connects TRBV27 to TRBJ1-1; 9 positions match TRBD1. This TCR derives from a woman aged 50 to 60 with Graves' hyperthyroidism that later progressed to Graves' ophthalmopathy. The chain's CDR3 is CASHLHGSRDRAPLPEAFF. CDR3 nucleotide sequence: TGTGCCAGTCACCTTCACGGGTCCCGGGACAGGGCCCCACTCCCTGAAGCTTTCTTT.